The 13 T cell receptor beta chains reported below all come from one sample, sequenced in a study of T cells expressing NK-cell markers. Using the 5' RACE reads, TCRdb records one entry per CDR3 protein without DNA. Its table lists a few hundred thousand distinct CDR3 sequences. Sequencing was carried out using blood T cells: a sorted CD56 or NKG2C T cell subset, CD4+ or CD8+ T cells, or bulk PBMC T cells (not recorded which). All receptors derive from a man aged 18 to 29 in good health.

The V call is TRBV29-1, the J call TRBJ2-1; TCRdb's D gene call, TRBD2, goes unchecked for lack of DNA. The CDR3 loop spans 14 amino acids. CDR1 is SQVTM, CDR2 ANQGSEA, per germline. The CDR3 is CSVFDLRGRNEQFF.

The chain combines TRBV5-4 with TRBJ2-5; TCRdb proposes TRBD1, but this gene call is untestable without DNA. CDR1 is SGHNT and CDR2 is YYREEE in the germline V gene (reference sequence). The CDR3 extends over 13 amino acids. CDR3: CASSKGGGGTQYF.

The gene calls are TRBV9 and TRBJ2-5; TCRdb's D call, TRBD2, is unchecked because there is no DNA. CDR1 is SGDLS and CDR2 is YYNGEE in the germline V gene. The CDR3 has 15 residues. CDR3: CASSVAAGLQETQYF.

The rearrangement uses TRBV5-1 and TRBJ2-6; absent DNA, TCRdb's TRBD1 call cannot be checked. This CDR3 region has 19 residues. In germline, CDR1 is SGHRS, CDR2 YFSETQ. CDR3 sequence: CASSPGTGALRAGANVLTF. The whole variable domain, filled in from reference TRBV5-1 and TRBJ2-6, reads KAGVTQTPRYLIKTRGQQVTLSCSPISGHRSVSWYQQTPGQGLQFLFEYFSETQRNKGNFPGRFSGRQFSNSRSEMNVSTLELGDSALYLCASSPGTGALRAGANVLTFGAGSRLTVL.

The chain has TRBV19 and TRBJ2-5; absent DNA, TCRdb's TRBD2 call cannot be checked. There are 14 residues in the CDR3. The germline V gene encodes CDR1 LNHDA and CDR2 SQIVND (reference sequence). CDR3 loop: CASSPLAGAETQYF.

This chain links TRBV20-1 with TRBJ2-5; TCRdb proposes TRBD1, but this gene call is untestable without DNA. The CDR3 is made up of 13 amino acids. The germline V gene encodes CDR1 DFQATT and CDR2 SNEGSKA (reference sequence). The CDR3 spells CSAWTRVEETQYF.

The genes are TRBV12-3 or TRBV12-4 and TRBJ2-5; without DNA, the TCRdb call of TRBD2 cannot be checked. The CDR3 extends over 16 amino acids. The CDR3 sequence is CASSPAAGGIQETQYF.

The rearrangement uses TRBV6-5 and TRBJ1-2. This CDR3 spans 14 amino acids. Germline V CDR1 and CDR2: MNHEY, SVGAGI. The CDR3 spells CASSWQTSNYGYTF.

The chain uses TRBV20-1 and TRBJ1-5; TCRdb reports TRBD1, a call that lacks DNA to check it against. Germline assignment: CDR1 DFQATT and CDR2 SNEGSKA (reference sequence). This CDR3 has 13 residues. The CDR3 loop is CSAWDSRSQPQHF.

This chain uses TRBV7-9 with TRBJ2-1; the TCRdb D gene call, TRBD2, has no DNA to confirm it. This CDR3 region has 15 residues. Germline V gene lookup returns CDR1 SEHNR and CDR2 FQNEAQ (reference sequence). The CDR3 here is CASPGLAGELGEQFF. Full variable domain (remainder filled in from reference TRBV7-9 and TRBJ2-1): DTGVSQNPRHKITKRGQNVTFRCDPISEHNRLYWYRQTLGQGPEFLTYFQNEAQLEKSRLLSDRFSAERPKGSFSTLEIQRTEQGDSAMYLCASPGLAGELGEQFFGPGTRLTVL.

The V gene is TRBV7-6, the J gene TRBJ2-2; the TCRdb D gene call, TRBD2, has no DNA to confirm it. The length of the CDR3 is 17 residues. Looked up from germline, CDR1 is SGHVS and CDR2 is FNYEAQ. CDR3 in amino acids: CASSPRLAGGNTGELFF.

CDR3 loop: CASRRGRNQETQYF. The J gene is TRBJ2-5, the V gene TRBV19; TCRdb's assignment of TRBD1 cannot be checked, as there is no DNA. Germline CDR1 and CDR2: LNHDA and SQIVND (reference sequence). There are 14 residues in the CDR3. Full variable domain (outside the CDR3, taken from reference TRBV19 and TRBJ2-5): DGGITQSPKYLFRKEGQNVTLSCEQNLNHDAMYWYRQDPGQGLRLIYYSQIVNDFQKGDIAEGYSVSREKKESFPLTVTSAQKNPTAFYLCASRRGRNQETQYFGPGTRLLVL.

CDR3 residues: CASSLYRAAGSTF. The rearrangement joins TRBV12-3 or TRBV12-4 to TRBJ1-2; TCRdb returns TRBD1, unconfirmable since there is no DNA. The CDR3 totals 13 residues.